The 30 T cell receptor beta chains presented below share a single source sample, sequenced in a study of blood T cell repertoires in COVID-19. TCRdb keeps only in-frame clones here, not all; method: immunoSEQ multiplex PCR. The sample consists of roughly 370,000 clones, 87% of them appearing once. The sequencing sample was made of PBMCs or T cells enriched from blood (not recorded which). Receptors were obtained from a woman in her forties or fifties who had recovered from COVID-19.

V and J are TRBV14 and TRBJ1-6; D gene ambiguous. CDR1 is SGHDN and CDR2 is FVKESK in the germline V gene. V shed 6 bases and J shed 0 bases, with 9 bases lying between them. The CDR3 is 15 amino acids. The CDR3 is CASSPLSSYNSPLHF. The CDR3 DNA reads as TGTGCCAGCAGTCCCCTGAGCTCCTATAATTCACCCCTCCACTTT.

The chain employs TRBV7-9 and TRBJ1-1; TRBD1 is a possible D gene (5 bases). The germline gives CDR1 SEHNR, CDR2 FQNEAQ (reference sequence). The CDR3 has 13 amino acids. V was trimmed by 4 bases and J by 5 bases, leaving 11 bases between them. This CDR3 reads CASSSSGWTEAFF. DNA of the CDR3: TGTGCCAGCAGCTCCTCAGGGTGGACTGAAGCTTTCTTT.

A word on this clone: A read error may produce the germline difference seen at one junction end. The chain recombines TRBV7-7 with TRBJ2-5, with D possibly TRBD1 on 6 matching bases. CDR1 SSHAT and CDR2 FNYEAQ come from the germline V gene (reference sequence). CDR3 length: 14 residues. CDR3 loop: CASSWGHLTETQYF. CDR3 nucleotide sequence: TGTGCTAGCAGCTGGGGACACCTAACAGAGACCCAGTACTTC. Using reference TRBV7-7 and TRBJ2-5 for the parts outside the CDR3, the full variable domain is GAGVSQSPRYKVTKRGQDVTLRCDPISSHATLYWYQQALGQGPEFLTYFNYEAQPDKSGLPSDRFSAERPEGSISTLTIQRTEQRDSAMYRCASSWGHLTETQYFGPGTRLLVL.

The chain combines TRBV29-1 with TRBJ2-1, with 7 bases matching TRBD1. V was clipped by 2 bases and J by 6 bases; unmatched bases: 16. CDR1 SQVTM and CDR2 ANQGSEA come from the germline V gene. The CDR3 is 17 residues long. CDR3 protein: CSVERPIERGRINEQFF. In DNA form, the CDR3 reads TGCAGCGTTGAACGGCCAATAGAAAGGGGGCGGATCAATGAGCAGTTCTTC.

V and J are TRBV30 and TRBJ1-1; 9 bases match TRBD1. V shed 5 bases and J 3 bases; nucleotides not matched to a gene: 4. The CDR3 extends over 13 amino acids. CDR1 and CDR2 (germline): GTSNPN, SVGIG (reference sequence). CDR3 in DNA: TGTGCCTGGGGGACAGGGACCTACACTGAAGCTTTCTTT. Translated, it gives CAWGTGTYTEAFF. The full variable domain, with the rest looked up from reference TRBV30 and TRBJ1-1, is SQTIHQWPATLVQPVGSPLSLECTVEGTSNPNLYWYRQAAGRGLQLLFYSVGIGQISSEVPQNLSASRPQDRQFILSSKKLLLSDSGFYLCAWGTGTYTEAFFGQGTRLTVV.

This clone was picked up one time. This chain joins TRBV19 and TRBJ1-6; a possible D gene is TRBD1 (6 bases). Trimming removed 7 bases from V and 0 bases from J, with 16 bases in between. The CDR3 covers 17 residues. Per germline, CDR1 LNHDA and CDR2 SQIVND (reference sequence). CDR3 nucleotide sequence: TGTGCCAGTACTAGGACAGATGCGAGCTCCTATAATTCACCCCTCCACTTT. It specifies CASTRTDASSYNSPLHF.

The J gene is TRBJ1-6, the V gene TRBV27, with 7 bases aligning to TRBD1. The CDR3 runs 17 residues. Germline V lookup: CDR1 MNHEY, CDR2 SMNVEV (reference sequence). V trimming: 4 bases; J trimming: 0 bases; junction bases outside the gene matches: 6. DNA of the CDR3: TGTGCCAGCAGTTCGGGACAGCCGAGCTCCTATAATTCACCCCTCCACTTT. It is translated as CASSSGQPSSYNSPLHF.

The chain combines TRBV19 with TRBJ2-3; TRBD2 matches at 8 bases. CDR1 and CDR2 from the germline V gene are LNHDA and SQIVND (reference sequence). J was trimmed by 4 bases and V by 5 bases; bases with no gene match: 11. The CDR3 extends over 16 amino acids. The CDR3 region has the DNA TGTGCCAGTAGTCTAAGACGGGGGGGCATCGCAGATACGCAGTATTTT. Its translation is CASSLRRGGIADTQYF.

The chain combines TRBV4-3 with TRBJ1-6; D is possibly TRBD1 (5 bases). This CDR3 has 14 amino acids. Germline CDR1 reads LGHNA; CDR2 reads YSLEER. Trimming removed 4 bases at V and 10 bases at J, with 14 bases between. Here the CDR3 reads CASSRGGDGSPLHF. CDR3 in DNA: TGCGCCAGCAGCCGGGGCGGGGATGGGTCACCCCTCCACTTT.

The chain is built from TRBV5-5 and TRBJ2-5; TRBD1 matches 7 bases. CDR3 length: 16 amino acids. Germline V gives CDR1 SGHKS, CDR2 YYEKEE (reference sequence). The J segment lost 1 base and the V segment lost 0 bases, leaving 6 bases of the junction unmatched. The DNA of the CDR3 is TGTGCCAGCAGCTTGGTTCCGGGACAGACCCAAGAGACCCAGTACTTC. Its protein product is CASSLVPGQTQETQYF.

The chain employs TRBV7-8 and TRBJ1-6; TRBD1 matches 8 bases. CDR1 SGHVS and CDR2 FQNEAQ come from the germline V gene. CDR3 length: 18 residues. J gave up 7 bases and V 4 bases, and 15 bases lay outside the gene matches. DNA of the CDR3: TGTGCCAGCAGCTCTAGCCCTCGCAGGACAGGGAACAATTCACCCCTCCACTTT. Residues: CASSSSPRRTGNNSPLHF.

The chain is built from TRBV6-2 or TRBV6-3 and TRBJ1-1; D is uncertain. V was clipped by 0 bases and J by 2 bases, with 7 bases between them. From germline, CDR1 is MNHEY and CDR2 SVGEGT. CDR3 length equals 14 residues. The CDR3 DNA follows: TGTGCCAGCAGTTACTCACCGGTTAACACTGAAGCTTTCTTT. Its translation: CASSYSPVNTEAFF.

The V call is TRBV5-6, the J call TRBJ2-3, with 11 bases fitting TRBD2. The CDR3 has 18 residues. The V gene end was trimmed by 6 bases and the J gene end by 2 bases; junction bases not matched to a gene: 14. Germline V gene data show CDR1 as SGHDT and CDR2 as YYEEEE. The CDR3 DNA reads TGTGCCAGCACTAAACCGGGACTAGCGGCGCAGAACACAGATACGCAGTATTTT. This translates into CASTKPGLAAQNTDTQYF.

V usage is TRBV7-9 and J usage is TRBJ1-6; 9 bases match TRBD1. V was clipped by 6 bases and J by 7 bases; unmatched bases: 7. The germline CDR1 and CDR2 sequences are SEHNR and FQNEAQ (reference sequence). There are 15 residues in the CDR3. CDR3 DNA sequence: TGTGCCAGCAGGCTCACGGGACAGGGCAATTCACCCCTCCACTTT. It specifies CASRLTGQGNSPLHF.

The chain uses TRBV2 and TRBJ2-1; 9 bases line up with TRBD1. Germline CDR1 reads SNHLY; CDR2 reads FYNNEI. Trimming cost V 6 bases and J 4 bases; bases outside gene matches: 7. This CDR3 is built from 15 residues. This CDR3 reads CASRGQGLNYNEQFF. In DNA, the CDR3 is TGTGCCAGCAGAGGACAGGGGCTGAATTACAATGAGCAGTTCTTC. Using reference TRBV2 and TRBJ2-1 for the parts outside the CDR3, the full variable domain is EPEVTQTPSHQVTQMGQEVILRCVPISNHLYFYWYRQILGQKVEFLVSFYNNEISEKSEIFDDQFSVERPDGSNFTLKIRSTKLEDSAMYFCASRGQGLNYNEQFFGPGTRLTVL.

This sequence joins TRBV28 and TRBJ1-2, with TRBD1 identical over 7 bases. The J segment lost 5 bases and the V segment lost 7 bases, leaving 10 bases of the junction unmatched. Germline values: CDR1 MDHEN, CDR2 SYDVKM. This CDR3 region has 14 residues. CDR3 region: CASNWGRGEYGYTF. The CDR3 nucleotides read TGTGCCAGCAATTGGGGCAGGGGGGAGTATGGCTACACCTTC.

This chain joins TRBV2 and TRBJ1-2; the D gene is possibly TRBD1 (6 bases). Trimming left V 7 bases short and J 2 bases short, with 8 bases between. This CDR3 spans 12 amino acids. CDR1 SNHLY and CDR2 FYNNEI come from the germline V gene. The CDR3: CASNGQNYGYTF. CDR3 in DNA: TGTGCCAGCAACGGACAGAACTATGGCTACACCTTC. The variable domain in full, with the rest retrieved from reference TRBV2 and TRBJ1-2, is EPEVTQTPSHQVTQMGQEVILRCVPISNHLYFYWYRQILGQKVEFLVSFYNNEISEKSEIFDDQFSVERPDGSNFTLKIRSTKLEDSAMYFCASNGQNYGYTFGSGTRLTVV.

CDR3 in amino acids: CASSVGTGISYEQYF. DNA of the CDR3: TGTGCCAGCAGCGTCGGGACAGGGATCTCCTACGAGCAGTACTTC. The chain joins TRBV9 to TRBJ2-7; TRBD1 agrees at 9 bases. Germline CDR1 is SGDLS and CDR2 is YYNGEE. Germline trimming cut 2 bases from V and 0 bases from J; bases unmatched to any gene: 3. The CDR3 has 15 residues.

The V and J genes are TRBV6-5 and TRBJ2-7; weak D call: TRBD1 (5 bases). The CDR3 length is 13 residues. The germline V gene encodes CDR1 MNHEY and CDR2 SVGAGI. V was pared by 1 base and J by 3 bases, with 7 bases between. CDR3 sequence (DNA): TGTGCCAGCAGTTACTTCCAGGGCTACGAGCAGTACTTC. It codes for CASSYFQGYEQYF.

The V call is TRBV5-1, the J call TRBJ2-1; D gene unclear. The CDR3 contains 13 residues. Germline-derived CDR1 and CDR2 are SGHRS and YFSETQ. With 1 base removed from V and 2 bases from J, the gap between germline ends came to 4 bases. The CDR3 sequence is CASSLRTYNEQFF. The CDR3 bases are TGCGCCAGCAGCTTGCGTACCTACAATGAGCAGTTCTTC.

The chain recombines TRBV3-1 (or the pseudogene TRBV3-2) with TRBJ2-7; TRBD2 aligns across 8 bases. Germline V gives CDR1 LGHDT, CDR2 YNNKEL (reference sequence). There are 15 residues in the CDR3. With V trimmed by 4 bases and J by 2 bases, 7 bases remained unmatched. The DNA for the CDR3 is TGTGCCAGCAGCCTCGCGGGGGGAACAGCCTACGAGCAGTACTTC. Translated, it gives CASSLAGGTAYEQYF.

The chain uses TRBV3-1 (or the pseudogene TRBV3-2) and TRBJ2-5; the match to TRBD1 covers 9 bases. J was trimmed by 5 bases and V by 0 bases; bases with no gene match: 7. The CDR3 runs to 16 residues. Germline lookup yields CDR1 LGHDT and CDR2 YNNKEL (reference sequence). CDR3: CASSQEIYRGLETQYF. The CDR3, as DNA: TGTGCCAGCAGCCAAGAGATCTACAGGGGGCTGGAGACCCAGTACTTC.

The rearrangement uses TRBV4-3 and TRBJ1-3, with a weak D call TRBD1 (6 bases). The CDR3 is 16 residues long. Germline-derived CDR1 and CDR2 are LGHNA and YSLEER. V was trimmed by 0 bases and J by 2 bases, leaving 11 bases between them. CDR3 coding DNA: TGCGCCAGCAGCCAAGATCGCGGGGGCACTGGAAACACCATATATTTT. Protein sequence: CASSQDRGGTGNTIYF.

The chain has TRBV15 and TRBJ1-3; 7 bases align to TRBD1. The length of the CDR3 is 18 residues. Germline CDR1 and CDR2: LNHNV and YYDKDF (reference sequence). V was clipped by 0 bases and J by 1 base; unmatched bases: 9. CDR3 nucleotide sequence: TGTGCCACCAGCAGAGATTGGGGACAGCGGATATCTGGAAACACCATATATTTT. Translation gives CATSRDWGQRISGNTIYF.

The chain is built from TRBV5-1 and TRBJ2-2; weak D call: TRBD2 (5 bases). Trimming removed 0 bases at V and 4 bases at J, with 10 bases between. CDR1 is SGHRS and CDR2 is YFSETQ in the germline V gene. The CDR3 consists of 15 residues. CDR3 protein: CASSLVRATTGELFF. The CDR3 DNA is TGCGCCAGCAGCTTGGTGCGGGCGACCACCGGGGAGCTGTTTTTT.

The chain employs TRBV6-5 and TRBJ2-2; perhaps TRBD1 as D (5 bases). This CDR3 has 14 residues. Deletions cut 5 bases from V and 6 bases from J, with 13 bases between. CDR1 is MNHEY and CDR2 is SVGAGI in the germline V gene. CDR3 coding DNA: TGTGCCAGCAGTCCAGGGAACGTGGCCGGGGAGCTGTTTTTT. Translated, it gives CASSPGNVAGELFF.

The V gene is TRBV6-5, the J gene TRBJ2-4; possibly TRBD1 for D (6 bases). V lost 9 bases and J lost 4, with 16 bases in between. Germline CDR1 is MNHEY and CDR2 is SVGAGI. This CDR3 is built from 14 residues. The CDR3 DNA follows: TGTGCCAGTGCCCCTCTTCAGGGGAAAAACATTCAGTACTTC. Protein sequence: CASAPLQGKNIQYF.

This clone was picked up a small number of times. The V gene is TRBV19, the J gene TRBJ2-7; 7 nucleotides match TRBD1. Germline CDR1 reads LNHDA; CDR2 reads SQIVND (reference sequence). This CDR3 spans 15 amino acids. The ends lost 3 bases at V and 1 base at J; junction bases unmatched: 6. In DNA, the CDR3 is TGTGCCAGTAGTATCCCCGGACAGGCTTCCTACGAGCAGTACTTC. Its protein is CASSIPGQASYEQYF.

The gene calls are TRBV3-1 (or the pseudogene TRBV3-2) and TRBJ1-2, with unresolved D. The CDR3 length is 13 residues. The germline V gene has CDR1 LGHDT and CDR2 YNNKEL (reference sequence). The V end lost 2 bases, the J end lost 4 bases, and 8 bases lay between the germline ends. The CDR3 reads CASSQSQLYGYTF. Here the CDR3 DNA reads TGTGCCAGCAGCCAAAGTCAACTCTATGGCTACACCTTC.

The DNA of the CDR3 is TGTGCCAGCAGCTTAGTATCCCAGTCTGAAGCTTTCTTT. This translates into CASSLVSQSEAFF. The V and J genes are TRBV11-2 and TRBJ1-1, with D hard to call. The CDR3 covers 13 residues. V was cut by 1 base and J by 6 bases, with 9 bases left in between. Germline V gene sequence: CDR1 SGHAT, CDR2 FQNNGV. Full variable domain (rest looked up from reference TRBV11-2 and TRBJ1-1): EAGVAQSPRYKIIEKRQSVAFWCNPISGHATLYWYQQILGQGPKLLIQFQNNGVVDDSQLPKDRFSAERLKGVDSTLKIQPAKLEDSAVYLCASSLVSQSEAFFGQGTRLTVV.